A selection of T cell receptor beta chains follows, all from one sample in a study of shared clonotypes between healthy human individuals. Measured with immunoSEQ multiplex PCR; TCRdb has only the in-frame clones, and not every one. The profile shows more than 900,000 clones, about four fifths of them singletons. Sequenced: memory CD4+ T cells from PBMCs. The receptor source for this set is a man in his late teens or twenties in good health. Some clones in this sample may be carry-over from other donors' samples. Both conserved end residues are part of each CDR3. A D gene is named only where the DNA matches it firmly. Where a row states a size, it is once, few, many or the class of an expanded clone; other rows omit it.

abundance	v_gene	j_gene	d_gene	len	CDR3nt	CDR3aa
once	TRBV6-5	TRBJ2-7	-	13	TGTGCCAGCAGTTACCAAAGGGGGTACGTGCAGTACTTC	CASSYQRGYVQYF
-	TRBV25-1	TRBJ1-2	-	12	TGTGCCAGCAGCTGGAGTGGGGATGGCTACACCTTC	CASSWSGDGYTF
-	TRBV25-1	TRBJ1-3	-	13	TGTGCCAGCAGTGAATCCCCCGGAAACACCATATATTTT	CASSESPGNTIYF
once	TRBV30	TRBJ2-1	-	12	TGTGCCTGGAGTGTATGGGACGGTGAGCAGTTCTTC	CAWSVWDGEQFF
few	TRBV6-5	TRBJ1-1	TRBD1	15	TGTGCCAGCAGTTACGGGGGAACAGGGGGCACTGAAGCTTTCTTT	CASSYGGTGGTEAFF
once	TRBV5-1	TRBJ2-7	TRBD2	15	TGCGCCAGCAGCTTCACTAGCGTGAGAACCTACGAGCAGTACTTC	CASSFTSVRTYEQYF
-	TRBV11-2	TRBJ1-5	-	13	TGTGCCAGCAGCTTTGGGGACCTCCAGCCCCAGCATTTT	CASSFGDLQPQHF
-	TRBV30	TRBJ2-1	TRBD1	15	TGTGCCTGGAGTGTATTAGGGACAGACTACAATGAGCAGTTCTTC	CAWSVLGTDYNEQFF
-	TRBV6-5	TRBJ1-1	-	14	TGTGCCAGCAGTTACCACAGGATAAACACTGAAGCTTTCTTT	CASSYHRINTEAFF
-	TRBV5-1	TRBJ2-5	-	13	TGCGCCAGCAGCTTGGGGCTATCTGAGACCCAGTACTTC	CASSLGLSETQYF
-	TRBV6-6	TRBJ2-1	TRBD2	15	TGTGCCAGCAGGACACTAGCGGGAGGGGGCAATGAGCAGTTCTTC	CASRTLAGGGNEQFF
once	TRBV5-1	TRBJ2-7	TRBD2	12	TGCGCCAGCAATAGCGGGAGTTACGAGCAGTACTTC	CASNSGSYEQYF
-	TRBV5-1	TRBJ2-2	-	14	TGCGCCAGCAGCTTGGTTCCAGGGTCCGGGGAGCTGTTTTTT	CASSLVPGSGELFF
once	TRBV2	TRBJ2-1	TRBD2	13	TGTGCCAGCAGTGAGGGACTAGCGGGGGAGCAGTTCTTC	CASSEGLAGEQFF
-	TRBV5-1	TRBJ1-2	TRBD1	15	TGCGCCAGCAGCTTGGAACCCTCAGGGGGATATGGCTACACCTTC	CASSLEPSGGYGYTF
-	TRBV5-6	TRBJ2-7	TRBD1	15	TGTGCCAGCAGCTTGGTGCAGGGGGCGATCAACGAGCAGTACTTC	CASSLVQGAINEQYF
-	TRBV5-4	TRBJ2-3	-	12	TGTGCCAGCAGCAAATCCGGGGATACGCAGTATTTT	CASSKSGDTQYF
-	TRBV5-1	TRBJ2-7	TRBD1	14	TGCGCCAGCAGCCCGGGACAGATGTCCTACGAGCAGTACTTC	CASSPGQMSYEQYF
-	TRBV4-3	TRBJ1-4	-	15	TGCGCCAGCAGCCGCAGGGGAGCAACTAATGAAAAACTGTTTTTT	CASSRRGATNEKLFF
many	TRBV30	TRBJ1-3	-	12	TGTGCCTGGAACAGGGCTGGAAACACCATATATTTT	CAWNRAGNTIYF
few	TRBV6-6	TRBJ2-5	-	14	TGTGCCAGCAGTACCCGCCAGGGGATGGAGACCCAGTACTTC	CASSTRQGMETQYF
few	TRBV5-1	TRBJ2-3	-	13	TGCGCCAGCAGCTCGAGTATCACAGATACGCAGTATTTT	CASSSSITDTQYF
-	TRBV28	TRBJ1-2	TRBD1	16	TGTGCCAGCAGAACCGGGACAGGGGGCCCCAACTATGGCTACACCTTC	CASRTGTGGPNYGYTF
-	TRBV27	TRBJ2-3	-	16	TGTGCCAGCAGTTTAAGTCGTAGAGTCATCACAGATACGCAGTATTTT	CASSLSRRVITDTQYF
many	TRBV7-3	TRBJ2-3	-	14	TGTGCCAGCACCATTCAAGGATCCACAGATACGCAGTATTTT	CASTIQGSTDTQYF
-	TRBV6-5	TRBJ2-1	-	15	TGTGCCAGCAGTTACTCGCGTGGAACCCCCGATGAGCAGTTCTTC	CASSYSRGTPDEQFF
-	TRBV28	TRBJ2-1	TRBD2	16	TGTGCCAGCAGGGTTAGCGGGAGGAGCTCCTACAATGAGCAGTTCTTC	CASRVSGRSSYNEQFF
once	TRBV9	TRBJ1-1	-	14	TGTGCCAGCAGCCCTTTCCCCGGGGACACTGAAGCTTTCTTT	CASSPFPGDTEAFF
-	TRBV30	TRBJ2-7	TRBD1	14	TGTGCCTGGAGCTCCGGGACAGGGTGGTACGAGCAGTACTTC	CAWSSGTGWYEQYF
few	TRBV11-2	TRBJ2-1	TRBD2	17	TGTGCCAGCAGGCCGACGAGCGGGAGGGCCCGGGACAATGAGCAGTTCTTC	CASRPTSGRARDNEQFF
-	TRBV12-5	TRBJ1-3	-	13	TGTGCTAGTGGTTATGGAATGGGGAACACCATATATTTT	CASGYGMGNTIYF
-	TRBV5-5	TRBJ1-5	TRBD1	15	TGTGCCAGCAGCTCGGGACAGGTCCCCGATCAGCCCCAGCATTTT	CASSSGQVPDQPQHF
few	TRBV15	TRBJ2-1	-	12	TGTGCCACCGGGGGAGGGGGCAATGAGCAGTTCTTC	CATGGGGNEQFF
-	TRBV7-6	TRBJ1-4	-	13	TGTGCCAGCAGCTCAGGAATTGGTGAAAAACTGTTTTTT	CASSSGIGEKLFF
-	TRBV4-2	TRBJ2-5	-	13	TGTGCCAGCAGCCAAGAAATGGGGGAGACCCAGTACTTC	CASSQEMGETQYF
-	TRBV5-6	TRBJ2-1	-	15	TGTGCCAGCAGCTCGGGGATTGCGGGGTACAATGAGCAGTTCTTC	CASSSGIAGYNEQFF